The rows below give T cell receptor beta chains drawn from one sample of a study of T cells expressing NK-cell markers. Reanalyzing the 5' RACE reads, TCRdb keeps one entry per CDR3 protein, without DNA. Its listing shows 150,000 or so distinct CDR3 sequences. Specimen: blood T cells: a sorted CD56 or NKG2C T cell subset, CD4+ or CD8+ T cells, or bulk PBMC T cells (not recorded which). The origin of the receptors is a woman between 18 and 70 years old in good health. Both conserved end residues are part of each CDR3. Fields, in order: V gene, J gene, CDR3 protein.

V gene: TRBV20-1
J gene: TRBJ2-3
CDR3 protein: CSASIKPDTQYF

V gene: TRBV4-1
J gene: TRBJ2-1
CDR3 protein: CASSHAGGWNEQFF

V gene: TRBV12-3/TRBV12-4
J gene: TRBJ1-5
CDR3 protein: CASSLGLSGNQPQHF

V gene: TRBV4-1
J gene: TRBJ2-7
CDR3 protein: CASSQGTRNSYEQYF

V gene: TRBV5-5
J gene: TRBJ2-1
CDR3 protein: CASRTARASGSIFGEQFF

V gene: TRBV5-1
J gene: TRBJ2-3
CDR3 protein: CASSLGVWEKVDTQYF

V gene: TRBV12-3/TRBV12-4
J gene: TRBJ1-6
CDR3 protein: CATRDLLNSPLHF

V gene: TRBV9
J gene: TRBJ2-1
CDR3 protein: CASSGRGRLLDEQFF

V gene: TRBV6-5
J gene: TRBJ2-2
CDR3 protein: CASSYHRTGGGELFF

V gene: TRBV20-1
J gene: TRBJ1-2
CDR3 protein: CSARDPANHGYTF

V gene: TRBV3-1
J gene: TRBJ1-2
CDR3 protein: CASSQREYGYTF

V gene: TRBV12-3/TRBV12-4
J gene: TRBJ1-3
CDR3 protein: CASTGAKTIYF

V gene: TRBV5-6
J gene: TRBJ2-3
CDR3 protein: CASSYSSGGLYSTDTQYF

V gene: TRBV4-1
J gene: TRBJ2-1
CDR3 protein: CASSQVILAGSSYNEQFF

V gene: TRBV20-1
J gene: TRBJ2-5
CDR3 protein: CSAETSGGAVTQYF

V gene: TRBV10-3
J gene: TRBJ2-7
CDR3 protein: CAIRGDRASAYEQYF

V gene: TRBV7-3
J gene: TRBJ2-5
CDR3 protein: CASSLRGSKETQYF

V gene: TRBV25-1
J gene: TRBJ2-7
CDR3 protein: CASTDAGTGNYEQYF

V gene: TRBV29-1
J gene: TRBJ2-7
CDR3 protein: CSVGPGRAGSYEQYF

V gene: TRBV15
J gene: TRBJ1-4
CDR3 protein: CATSKKGYEKLFF

V gene: TRBV9
J gene: TRBJ2-7
CDR3 protein: CASSVNLADEQYF

V gene: TRBV7-6
J gene: TRBJ2-5
CDR3 protein: CASKRLETQYF

V gene: TRBV29-1
J gene: TRBJ2-1
CDR3 protein: CSVAPREQQFF

V gene: TRBV12-3/TRBV12-4
J gene: TRBJ1-3
CDR3 protein: CATLPRPDGDTIYF

V gene: TRBV7-2
J gene: TRBJ1-1
CDR3 protein: CASSFMGDTEAFF

V gene: TRBV7-3
J gene: TRBJ1-1
CDR3 protein: CASSSGVRNTEAFF

V gene: TRBV4-1
J gene: TRBJ2-3
CDR3 protein: CASSPGGSGGTDTQYF

V gene: TRBV5-1
J gene: TRBJ2-1
CDR3 protein: CASSLGGESNEQFF

V gene: TRBV9
J gene: TRBJ2-5
CDR3 protein: CASSVTGRPGETQYF

V gene: TRBV5-1
J gene: TRBJ1-4
CDR3 protein: CASSSTGGKGEKLFF

V gene: TRBV5-1
J gene: TRBJ1-4
CDR3 protein: CASSQARDEKLFF

V gene: TRBV9
J gene: TRBJ2-6
CDR3 protein: CASTRTPHSGANVLTF

V gene: TRBV28
J gene: TRBJ1-2
CDR3 protein: CASRPGTFYGYTF

V gene: TRBV5-5
J gene: TRBJ2-3
CDR3 protein: CASSFTTGGGTDTQYF

V gene: TRBV7-3
J gene: TRBJ2-7
CDR3 protein: CASSLNPRGYGEQYF

V gene: TRBV4-2
J gene: TRBJ2-1
CDR3 protein: CASSEGRAGYEQFF

V gene: TRBV10-2
J gene: TRBJ2-2
CDR3 protein: CASREWTSGGKNTGELFF

V gene: TRBV27
J gene: TRBJ2-7
CDR3 protein: CASSLFRSYEQYF

V gene: TRBV7-3
J gene: TRBJ2-5
CDR3 protein: CASSFLATGQETQYF

V gene: TRBV12-3/TRBV12-4
J gene: TRBJ2-6
CDR3 protein: CASINSGANVLTF

V gene: TRBV6-6
J gene: TRBJ2-7
CDR3 protein: CASSYAGDEQYF

V gene: TRBV5-6
J gene: TRBJ2-6
CDR3 protein: CASSHLGANVLTF

V gene: TRBV20-1
J gene: TRBJ2-5
CDR3 protein: CSAGTVEGETQYF

V gene: TRBV5-1
J gene: TRBJ2-1
CDR3 protein: CASSLRRWEGRHEQFF